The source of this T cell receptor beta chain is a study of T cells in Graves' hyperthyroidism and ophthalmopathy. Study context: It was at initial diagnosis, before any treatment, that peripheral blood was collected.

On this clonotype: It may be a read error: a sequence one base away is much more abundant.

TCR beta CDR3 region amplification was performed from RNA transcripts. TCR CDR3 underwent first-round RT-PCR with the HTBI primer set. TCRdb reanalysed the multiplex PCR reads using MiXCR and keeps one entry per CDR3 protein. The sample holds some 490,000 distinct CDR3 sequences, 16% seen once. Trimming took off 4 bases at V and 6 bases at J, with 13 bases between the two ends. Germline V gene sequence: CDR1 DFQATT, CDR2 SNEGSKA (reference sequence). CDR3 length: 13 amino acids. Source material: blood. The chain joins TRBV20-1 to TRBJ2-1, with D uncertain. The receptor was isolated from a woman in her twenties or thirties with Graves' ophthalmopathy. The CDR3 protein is CSATESRTNEQFF. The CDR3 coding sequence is TGCAGTGCTACGGAGAGCAGAACCAATGAGCAGTTCTTC.